This is a list of T cell receptor beta chains from one sample in a study of blood T cell repertoires in COVID-19. Clones were read by immunoSEQ multiplex PCR, and TCRdb kept only the in-frame ones, dropping some. The top ten hold roughly 9.1% of the sample, which has roughly 75,000 clones, 65% to 90% seen once. Sequencing was carried out using peripheral blood. All receptors derive from a man aged 50-60 years with COVID-19, enrolled during active disease. The CDR3 runs from the conserved cysteine through the conserved F or W. The D gene is left open where the match is weak. The listing skips clone size in some rows; elsewhere it reads once, few, many or a size class.

>TRBJ2-7|TRBV5-1|TRBD1|-
TGCGCCAGCAGCTTGGCGACAGGGGGCTACGAGCAGTACTTC
CASSLATGGYEQYF
>TRBJ2-3|TRBV7-8|-|-
TGTGCCAGCAGCCCCCAATCAGATACGCAGTATTTT
CASSPQSDTQYF
>TRBJ2-1|TRBV6-5|TRBD2|-
TGTGCCAGCAGTCAGGGACTAGCGGGAGCTCATGAGCAGTTCTTC
CASSQGLAGAHEQFF
>TRBJ2-7|TRBV27|-|-
TGTGCCAGCAGTTTGGTCTCCTTGGGCCACGAGCAGTACTTC
CASSLVSLGHEQYF
>TRBJ2-1|TRBV28|TRBD1|-
TGTGCCAGCGTCTCAGGGGGTAATGAGCAGTTCTTC
CASVSGGNEQFF
>TRBJ2-1|TRBV30|TRBD2|-
TGTGCCTGGAGTGTCAAAGCGGGAGCCTTTCAGTTCTTC
CAWSVKAGAFQFF
>TRBJ2-3|TRBV7-9|TRBD1|-
TGTGCCAGCAGCGCCGACAGGGGAACAGATACGCAGTATTTT
CASSADRGTDTQYF
>TRBJ2-3|TRBV7-9|TRBD1|few
TGTGCCAGCAGCGACAGGGGGGGAGACCCACCGGATACGCAGTATTTT
CASSDRGGDPPDTQYF
>TRBJ1-5|TRBV2|TRBD1|-
TGTGCCAGCAGCGGACAGGGTGGAAATCAGCCCCAGCATTTT
CASSGQGGNQPQHF
>TRBJ2-7|TRBV5-4|TRBD2|-
TGTGCCAGCAGCAGCGGGACTAGTTGGGGCTACGAGCAGTACTTC
CASSSGTSWGYEQYF
>TRBJ2-7|TRBV28|-|-
TGTGCCAGCAGATACAGTACCTACGAGCAGTACTTC
CASRYSTYEQYF
>TRBJ2-1|TRBV7-3|-|-
TGTGCCAGCAGCCCCCAGATGGGCGGAGGGGCGCGTGAGCAGTTCTTC
CASSPQMGGGAREQFF
>TRBJ2-1|TRBV7-3|-|-
TGTGCCAGCAGTCCCGACACGTTTAGCTCCTACAATGAGCAGTTCTTC
CASSPDTFSSYNEQFF
>TRBJ2-6|TRBV3-1/TRBV3-2|-|-
TGTGCCAGCAGCCAACGGGACACCTTAGAAATCTCTGGGGCCAACGTCCTGACTTTC
CASSQRDTLEISGANVLTF
>TRBJ1-2|TRBV6-4|-|-
TGTGCCAGCAGGGATTCAGAGGGATCTGGCTACACCTTC
CASRDSEGSGYTF
>TRBJ2-7|TRBV19|-|-
TGTGCCAGTAGTATAGTTGCGATGGAGGGATACGAGCAGTACTTC
CASSIVAMEGYEQYF
>TRBJ2-2|TRBV6-5|TRBD1|-
TGTGCCAGCAGTTACGCTGGCAGGGGGCGCGACGGGGAGCTGTTTTTT
CASSYAGRGRDGELFF
>TRBJ2-7|TRBV7-2|-|-
TGTGCCAGCAGCTTTCGGGCAGGGTACGAGCAGTACTTC
CASSFRAGYEQYF
>TRBJ1-1|TRBV6-5|-|-
TGTGCCAGCAGGATAACAGGAGGGAAAGCTTTCTTT
CASRITGGKAFF
>TRBJ1-5|TRBV10-3|-|few
TGTGCCATCAGGGACAGCGATCAGCCCCAGCATTTT
CAIRDSDQPQHF
>TRBJ2-5|TRBV9|TRBD2|-
TGTGCCAGCGCTGCGCTAGCGGGAGCAGAGACCCAGTACTTC
CASAALAGAETQYF
>TRBJ2-5|TRBV9|TRBD2|-
TGTGCCAGCAGCGGCTCGGGGGGACGGGAGACCCAGTACTTC
CASSGSGGRETQYF
>TRBJ1-2|TRBV3-1/TRBV3-2|TRBD1|once
TGTGCCAGCAGCCCGACAGACAGGGGCTATGGCTACACCTTC
CASSPTDRGYGYTF
>TRBJ2-1|TRBV5-4|TRBD2|once
TGTGCCAGCAGCTTGGGGGGACTAGCGGGAGTGGGCAATGAGCAGTTCTTC
CASSLGGLAGVGNEQFF
>TRBJ2-3|TRBV11-3|TRBD2|-
TGTGCCAGCAGCTCGGGACTAGCGGGAGATCTGGATACGCAGTATTTT
CASSSGLAGDLDTQYF
>TRBJ1-4|TRBV6-5|TRBD1|-
TGTGCCAGCAGTTATCGGACAGGGCGGGAAAAACTGTTTTTT
CASSYRTGREKLFF
>TRBJ2-2|TRBV2|-|-
TGTGCCAGCTCCCTCGGGGGCACCGGGGAGCTGTTTTTT
CASSLGGTGELFF
>TRBJ2-7|TRBV4-1|TRBD2|-
TGCGCCAGCAGCCTAGGGGTAGCGGGGGGTTCTTCCTACGAGCAGTACTTC
CASSLGVAGGSSYEQYF
>TRBJ2-7|TRBV7-2|TRBD1|-
TGTGCCAGCAGCACCCAGACAGGGGCCCTCCGAATGGAGCAGTACTTC
CASSTQTGALRMEQYF
>TRBJ1-4|TRBV19|-|-
TGTGCCAGTAGTATACTCTCGCGGTCTAATGAAAAACTGTTTTTT
CASSILSRSNEKLFF
>TRBJ1-4|TRBV2|-|-
TGTGCCAGCAGATTTTCGGGTTACACTAATGAAAAACTGTTTTTT
CASRFSGYTNEKLFF
>TRBJ2-4|TRBV18|-|-
TGTGCCAGCTCAGCGACAGAGAAACTAGCCAAAAACATTCAGTACTTC
CASSATEKLAKNIQYF
>TRBJ2-1|TRBV14|TRBD1|few
TGTGCCGTCCGGACAGGGAATCACAATGAGCAGTTCTTC
CAVRTGNHNEQFF